This TCR beta chain stems from a study of CD8 T cells in ankylosing spondylitis. Study observations and caveats: Seemingly distinctive of ankylosing spondylitis blood was a TCR beta motif formed by eight highly homologous variants.

It was by quantitative 5'-RACE with molecular barcodes that TCR beta libraries were made. Each CDR3 protein gets one entry after TCRdb re-called the 5' RACE reads with MiXCR. This table holds approximately 150,000 distinct CDR3 sequences, around 45% found once. As for this clonotype: Its antigen is undetermined.

Material for sequencing was synovial fluid, either unsorted or a sorted T cell fraction (not recorded which). This receptor was taken from a male donor with ankylosing spondylitis.

The CDR3, as DNA: TGTGCCAGCAGCCCAGGACAGGGAGAGGAGACCCAGTACTTC. Translation: CASSPGQGEETQYF. The chain uses TRBV7-9 and TRBJ2-5; the match to TRBD1 covers 8 bases. V shed 5 bases and J 5 bases; nucleotides not matched to a gene: 7. The CDR3 sequence is 14 residues long. CDR1 is SEHNR and CDR2 is FQNEAQ in the germline V gene (reference sequence).